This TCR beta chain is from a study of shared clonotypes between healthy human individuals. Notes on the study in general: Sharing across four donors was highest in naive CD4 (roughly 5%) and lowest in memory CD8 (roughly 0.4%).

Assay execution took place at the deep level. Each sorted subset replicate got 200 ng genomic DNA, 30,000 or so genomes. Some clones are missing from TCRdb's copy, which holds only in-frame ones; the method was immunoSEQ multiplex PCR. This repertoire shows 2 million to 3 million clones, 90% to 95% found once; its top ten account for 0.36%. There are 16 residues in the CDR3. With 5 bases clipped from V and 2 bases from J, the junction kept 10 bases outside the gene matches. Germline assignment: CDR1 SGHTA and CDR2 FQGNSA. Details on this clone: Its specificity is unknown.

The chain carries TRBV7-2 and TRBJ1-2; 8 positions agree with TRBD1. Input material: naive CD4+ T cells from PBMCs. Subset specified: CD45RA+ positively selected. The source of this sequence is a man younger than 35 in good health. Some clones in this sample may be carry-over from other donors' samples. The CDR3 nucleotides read TGTGCCAGCAGCCCTAGGACAGGGTCAGGGAACTATGGCTACACCTTC. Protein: CASSPRTGSGNYGYTF.